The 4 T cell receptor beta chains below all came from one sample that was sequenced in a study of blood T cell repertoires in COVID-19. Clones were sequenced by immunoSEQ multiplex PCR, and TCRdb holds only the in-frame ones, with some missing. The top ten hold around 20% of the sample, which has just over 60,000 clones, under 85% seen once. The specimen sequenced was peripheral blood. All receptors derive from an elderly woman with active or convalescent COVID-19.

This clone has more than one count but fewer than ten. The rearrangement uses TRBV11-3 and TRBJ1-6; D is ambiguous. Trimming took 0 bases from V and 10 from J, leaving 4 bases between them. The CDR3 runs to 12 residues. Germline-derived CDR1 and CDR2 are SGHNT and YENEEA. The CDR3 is CASSLELSPLHF. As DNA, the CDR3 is TGTGCCAGCAGCTTAGAACTATCACCCCTCCACTTT.

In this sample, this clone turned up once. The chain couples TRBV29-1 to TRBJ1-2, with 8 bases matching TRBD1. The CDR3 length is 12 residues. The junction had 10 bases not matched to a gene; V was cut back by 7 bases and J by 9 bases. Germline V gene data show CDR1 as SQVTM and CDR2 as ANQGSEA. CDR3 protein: CSASDRGSRYTF. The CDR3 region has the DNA TGCAGCGCCTCCGACAGGGGTTCTCGCTACACCTTC. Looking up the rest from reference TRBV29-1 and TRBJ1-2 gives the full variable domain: SAVISQKPSRDICQRGTSLTIQCQVDSQVTMMFWYRQQPGQSLTLIATANQGSEATYESGFVIDKFPISRPNLTFSTLTVSNMSPEDSSIYLCSASDRGSRYTFGSGTRLTVV.

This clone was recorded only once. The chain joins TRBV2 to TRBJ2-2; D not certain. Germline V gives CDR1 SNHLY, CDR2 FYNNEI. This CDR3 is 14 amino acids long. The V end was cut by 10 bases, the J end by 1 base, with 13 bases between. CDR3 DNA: TGTGCCATCCAAAGACAAGTGAACACCGGGGAGCTGTTTTTT. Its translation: CAIQRQVNTGELFF.

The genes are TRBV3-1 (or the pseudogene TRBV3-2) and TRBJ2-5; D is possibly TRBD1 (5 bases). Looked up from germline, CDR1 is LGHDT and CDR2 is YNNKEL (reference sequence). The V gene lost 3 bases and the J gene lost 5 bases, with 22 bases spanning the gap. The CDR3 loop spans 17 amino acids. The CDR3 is CASSQTSGAVSSETQYF. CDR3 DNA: TGTGCCAGCAGCCAGACCTCTGGGGCGGTGTCATCGGAGACCCAGTACTTC.